Below are 16 T cell receptor beta chains sequenced from a single sample in a study of PD-L1 blockade in urothelial cancer. The time point: pretreatment peripheral blood. Assay used: immunoSEQ multiplex PCR; TCRdb lists only in-frame clones, some missing. The top ten hold under 2% of the sample, which has 90,000 or so clones, nearly 90% seen once. The sample consisted of PBMCs, taken around atezolizumab (anti-PD-L1) treatment. These receptors all come from a man between 60 and 75 years old with urothelial cancer.

The chain has TRBV7-2 and TRBJ1-1; the D is unclear. V shed 1 base and J shed 2 bases, with 8 bases lying between them. Germline values: CDR1 SGHTA, CDR2 FQGNSA. This CDR3 region has 14 residues. CDR3 protein: CASSLEPLNTEAFF. The CDR3 DNA follows: TGTGCCAGCAGCTTAGAACCCCTAAACACTGAAGCTTTCTTT.

The V gene is TRBV5-1, the J gene TRBJ1-1; 7 bases fit TRBD1. The CDR3 is made up of 16 amino acids. Germline assignment: CDR1 SGHRS and CDR2 YFSETQ. Losses at the gene ends were 0 bases for V and 3 bases for J; bases not matched to a gene: 8. For the CDR3, the DNA is TGCGCCAGCAGCTTGGGAACAGGGGACGGCTACACTGAAGCTTTCTTT. This translates into CASSLGTGDGYTEAFF. Together with reference TRBV5-1 and TRBJ1-1, the CDR3 gives the full variable domain: KAGVTQTPRYLIKTRGQQVTLSCSPISGHRSVSWYQQTPGQGLQFLFEYFSETQRNKGNFPGRFSGRQFSNSRSEMNVSTLELGDSALYLCASSLGTGDGYTEAFFGQGTRLTVV.

The chain recombines TRBV27 with TRBJ2-3, with D unresolved. Looked up from germline, CDR1 is MNHEY and CDR2 is SMNVEV (reference sequence). Trimming took off 3 bases at V and 1 base at J, with 11 bases between the two ends. This CDR3 is built from 15 residues. The CDR3 DNA reads as TGTGCCAGCAGTTTCTTACAGACCGGCACAGATACGCAGTATTTT. This encodes CASSFLQTGTDTQYF.

The chain is built from TRBV5-6 and TRBJ1-2; no reliable D call. This CDR3 has 15 amino acids. CDR1 is SGHDT, CDR2 YYEEEE, per germline. With 0 bases removed from V and 1 base from J, the gap between germline ends came to 10 bases. The DNA for the CDR3 is TGTGCCAGCAGCTTGGATCCAGGTGATAACTATGGCTACACCTTC. Its protein product is CASSLDPGDNYGYTF.

The V and J genes are TRBV6-5 and TRBJ2-7; 12 positions match TRBD2. Germline values: CDR1 MNHEY, CDR2 SVGAGI. CDR3 length equals 16 residues. After removal of 2 bases from V and 4 bases from J, the junction contained 6 bases not matched to a gene. The DNA of the CDR3 is TGTGCCAGCAGTTACGCGACTAGCGGGGGAAAATACGAGCAGTACTTC. This codes for CASSYATSGGKYEQYF.

This clone was recorded a few times. This CDR3 reads CASSQVALGEQFF. In DNA form, the CDR3 reads TGTGCCAGCAGCCAAGTTGCCCTCGGGGAGCAGTTCTTC. The chain couples TRBV14 to TRBJ2-1; D uncertain. The CDR3 sequence is 13 residues long. V lost 1 base to trimming and J lost 10 bases, with 11 bases between them. Germline V gives CDR1 SGHDN, CDR2 FVKESK.

This sequence joins TRBV28 and TRBJ2-1; D unclear. The CDR3 consists of 16 residues. V dropped 1 base and J dropped 0 bases, with 10 bases sitting between them. Germline CDR1 MDHEN, CDR2 SYDVKM. The CDR3 loop reads CASSLLGSSSYNEQFF. The CDR3 DNA is TGTGCCAGCAGTTTATTGGGCAGCAGCTCCTACAATGAGCAGTTCTTC.

The J gene is TRBJ1-2, the V gene TRBV6-1; 9 bases align to TRBD1. CDR1 and CDR2 from the germline V gene are MNHNS and SASEGT. CDR3 length: 14 amino acids. V was pared by 4 bases and J by 6 bases, with 6 bases of the junction left unmatched. In nucleotides, the CDR3 is TGTGCCAGCAGTGCATCGGACAGGGGCGATGGCTACACCTTC. Protein: CASSASDRGDGYTF.

The chain joins TRBV30 to TRBJ2-7, with D possibly TRBD2 on 5 matching bases. Germline V gives CDR1 GTSNPN, CDR2 SVGIG (reference sequence). This CDR3 spans 13 amino acids. Trimming removed 1 base at V and 4 bases at J, with 11 bases between. CDR3 sequence reads: CAWSGREGYEQYF. CDR3 nucleotide sequence: TGTGCCTGGAGTGGACGGGAAGGGTACGAGCAGTACTTC.

This clone appeared a single time. This chain joins TRBV5-1 and TRBJ2-5, with a possible D match to TRBD2 (6 bases). CDR3 length: 14 amino acids. Looked up from germline, CDR1 is SGHRS and CDR2 is YFSETQ. The germline V and J ends were trimmed by 1 base and 5 bases, with 12 bases remaining between them. The CDR3 protein is CASSLRRGSETQYF. CDR3 coding DNA: TGCGCCAGCAGCTTGAGGAGGGGTTCGGAGACCCAGTACTTC.

The gene calls are TRBV30 and TRBJ2-2, with 9 positions matching TRBD1. The length of the CDR3 is 16 residues. V shed 2 bases and J 8 bases; nucleotides not matched to a gene: 12. The germline V gene encodes CDR1 GTSNPN and CDR2 SVGIG (reference sequence). In DNA form, the CDR3 reads TGTGCCTGGAGTACGGCCACAGGGGGCCTTTTTGGGGAGCTGTTTTTT. Protein sequence: CAWSTATGGLFGELFF.

This clone has more than one count but fewer than ten. The chain couples TRBV2 to TRBJ1-6; D might be TRBD1 (6 bases). The V gene lost 9 bases and the J gene lost 5 bases, with 11 bases spanning the gap. The CDR3 is 13 amino acids. Germline V lookup: CDR1 SNHLY, CDR2 FYNNEI. Here the CDR3 reads CASTYRDNSPLHF. The CDR3 DNA reads TGTGCCAGTACATACAGGGATAATTCACCCCTCCACTTT.

A few counts support this clone. The chain combines TRBV6-1 with TRBJ1-3, with D tentatively TRBD1 (5 bases). The V end lost 2 bases, the J end lost 3 bases, and 17 bases lay between the germline ends. The CDR3 has 17 residues. Germline V lookup: CDR1 MNHNS, CDR2 SASEGT. Written as DNA, the CDR3 is TGTGCCAGCAGTGAATCCGTTCGGCAGGGCAGTGGAAACACCATATATTTT. Protein product: CASSESVRQGSGNTIYF.

This sequence joins TRBV6-5 and TRBJ1-2; tentatively, D is TRBD1 (6 bases). The ends were cut back, 6 bases at V and 2 bases at J, with 16 bases in the middle. CDR1 is MNHEY, CDR2 SVGAGI, per germline. The CDR3 consists of 15 residues. CDR3 loop: CASSQLLQGNYGYTF. The CDR3 region has the DNA TGTGCCAGCAGCCAACTTCTTCAGGGGAACTATGGCTACACCTTC.

The V call is TRBV27, the J call TRBJ2-1; 9 nucleotides match TRBD1. This CDR3 spans 16 amino acids. Germline V CDR1 and CDR2: MNHEY, SMNVEV (reference sequence). V gave up 5 bases and J gave up 3 bases; unmatched junction bases: 8. CDR3 bases: TGTGCCAGCAGTCCGAAACAGGGGGCGGTCTACAATGAGCAGTTCTTC. This translates into CASSPKQGAVYNEQFF.

In the case of this clone: This CDR3 is also generated by other DNA sequences in the sample. The chain combines TRBV18 with TRBJ1-4, with TRBD1 matching 9 bases. Looked up from germline, CDR1 is KGHSH and CDR2 is LQKENI. V dropped 2 bases and J dropped 8; count of bases not matched to a gene: 0. The CDR3 extends over 13 amino acids. The CDR3 loop reads CASSPGQGEKLFF. CDR3 nucleotides: TGTGCCAGCTCACCAGGACAGGGGGAAAAACTGTTTTTT.